A single sample is the source of the 5 T cell receptor beta chains below, sequenced in a study of beta chain features in type 1 diabetes. All of the isolated RNA was reverse transcribed, so expressed TCRB transcripts were sequenced. TCRdb keeps only in-frame clones here, not all; method: immunoSEQ multiplex PCR. The table has around 240,000 clones, under 70% seen once. Sequences were obtained from naive CD4+ T cells from blood. Receptors originate from a man aged 30-40 years in good health.

The CDR3 region has the DNA TGTGCCAGCAGCCTACTTGGGGGGCAGGACTATGGCTACACCTTC. As protein: CASSLLGGQDYGYTF. The V gene is TRBV7-8, the J gene TRBJ1-2; TRBD1 is a possible D gene (6 bases). Trimming cost V 5 bases and J 3 bases, with 16 bases left between them. The CDR3 spans 15 residues. CDR1 is SGHVS and CDR2 is FQNEAQ in the germline V gene.

The chain has TRBV29-1 and TRBJ2-7, with 8 bases that match TRBD1. J was trimmed by 0 bases and V by 6 bases; bases with no gene match: 13. The CDR3 is made up of 16 amino acids. Per the germline V gene, CDR1 is SQVTM and CDR2 is ANQGSEA. Here the CDR3 DNA reads TGCAGCGTCATCAGGGGGCCTCCGGTAAGCTCCTACGAGCAGTACTTC. Protein sequence: CSVIRGPPVSSYEQYF.

This clone has more than one count but fewer than ten. The chain recombines TRBV29-1 with TRBJ2-2, with 9 bases identical to TRBD1. This CDR3 has 14 amino acids. Per germline, CDR1 SQVTM and CDR2 ANQGSEA. The junction had 4 bases not matched to a gene; V was cut back by 7 bases and J by 1 base. CDR3 sequence: CSARTGVNTGELFF. CDR3 coding DNA: TGCAGCGCCAGGACAGGGGTGAACACCGGGGAGCTGTTTTTT.

The rearrangement uses TRBV5-4 and TRBJ2-5, with D possibly matching TRBD2 (6 bases). Per germline, CDR1 SGHNT and CDR2 YYREEE (reference sequence). Deletions cut 4 bases from V and 2 bases from J, with 15 bases between. The CDR3 runs 15 residues. CDR3 nucleotide sequence: TGTGCCAGCAGCGCAGGACCTCGGGGGCAAGAGACCCAGTACTTC. Protein sequence: CASSAGPRGQETQYF. The entire variable domain, with the rest obtained from reference TRBV5-4 and TRBJ2-5, is as follows: ETGVTQSPTHLIKTRGQQVTLRCSSQSGHNTVSWYQQALGQGPQFIFQYYREEENGRGNFPPRFSGLQFPNYSSELNVNALELDDSALYLCASSAGPRGQETQYFGPGTRLLVL.

The chain recombines TRBV29-1 with TRBJ1-2; a weak D match, TRBD1 (5 bases). Trimming pared 7 bases from V and 12 bases from J, leaving 21 bases between. The CDR3 runs 12 residues. The germline V gene encodes CDR1 SQVTM and CDR2 ANQGSEA. The CDR3 loop is CSAGRGIRSDTF. CDR3 bases: TGCAGCGCTGGGAGGGGAATTAGGTCGGACACCTTC. The full variable domain, with the rest looked up from reference TRBV29-1 and TRBJ1-2, is SAVISQKPSRDICQRGTSLTIQCQVDSQVTMMFWYRQQPGQSLTLIATANQGSEATYESGFVIDKFPISRPNLTFSTLTVSNMSPEDSSIYLCSAGRGIRSDTFGSGTRLTVV.